This record covers a single T cell receptor (beta chain). The junction and the germline gene differ at one end; a read error may be behind it. Germline lookup yields CDR1 LGHDT and CDR2 YNNKEL (reference sequence). The CDR3 covers 12 residues. This sample was included in a study of blood T cell repertoires in COVID-19. Overall study: Some COVID-19 samples were acute and others convalescent; all came from the United States, Italy and Spain.

The table came from immunoSEQ multiplex PCR; TCRdb's copy has only in-frame clones and leaves some out. The sample lists 190,000 or so clones; about 87% were seen once. The TCR was taken from a man younger than 30 with acute COVID-19. Input material: PBMCs or T cells enriched from blood (not recorded which). V is TRBV3-1 (or the pseudogene TRBV3-2) and J is TRBJ2-7, with TRBD1 identical over 7 bases. CDR3 protein: CASSQEQGPHSF. CDR3 sequence (DNA): TGTGCCAGCAGCCAAGAACAGGGGCCTCATTCCTTC.